A selection of T cell receptor beta chains follows, all from one sample in a study of blood T cell repertoires in COVID-19. The method was immunoSEQ multiplex PCR; TCRdb's version includes in-frame clones alone and lacks a portion of them. The table records around 250,000 clones, just under 85% of them present only once. Material for sequencing was peripheral blood. The receptors come from an elderly woman with acute or convalescent COVID-19. The CDR3 runs from the conserved cysteine through the conserved F or W. The order of the fields is V gene, J gene, D gene, CDR3 protein. A D gene is named only where the DNA matches it firmly.

>TRBV19|TRBJ1-1|.
CASKFTTTEAFF
>TRBV7-9|TRBJ1-2|.
CASSLSRGGFYGYTF
>TRBV10-3|TRBJ1-1|TRBD1
CAIREGQVNTEAFF
>TRBV3-1/TRBV3-2|TRBJ2-5|.
CASSQPVTLQETQYF
>TRBV6-5|TRBJ1-2|TRBD1
CASRRTGNYGYTF
>TRBV6-6|TRBJ2-2|.
CASRTNDGGTGELFF
>TRBV4-3|TRBJ1-4|.
CASSQDGRAANEKLFF
>TRBV5-4|TRBJ1-2|.
CASSPSQGASGYTF
>TRBV6-5|TRBJ2-7|TRBD1
CASSYSIGTGTYEQYF
>TRBV7-2|TRBJ1-5|TRBD1
CASSQGGTGHQPQHF
>TRBV5-4|TRBJ1-4|.
CASSRGAGAGENEKLFF
>TRBV12-3/TRBV12-4|TRBJ2-7|.
CASSWGTSRQYF
>TRBV10-1|TRBJ2-5|TRBD1
CASTNGTGETQYF